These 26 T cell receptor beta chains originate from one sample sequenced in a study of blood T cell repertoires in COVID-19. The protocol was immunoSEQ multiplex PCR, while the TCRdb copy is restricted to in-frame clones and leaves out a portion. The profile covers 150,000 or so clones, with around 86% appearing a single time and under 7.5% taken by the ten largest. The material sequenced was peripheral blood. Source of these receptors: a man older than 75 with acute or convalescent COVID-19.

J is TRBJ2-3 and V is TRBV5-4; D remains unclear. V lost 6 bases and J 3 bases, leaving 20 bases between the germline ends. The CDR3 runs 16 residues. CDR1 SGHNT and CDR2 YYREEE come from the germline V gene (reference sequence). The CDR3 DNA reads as TGTGCCAGCAACTTACTTGGCGCGGAGCCAACAGATACGCAGTATTTT. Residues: CASNLLGAEPTDTQYF.

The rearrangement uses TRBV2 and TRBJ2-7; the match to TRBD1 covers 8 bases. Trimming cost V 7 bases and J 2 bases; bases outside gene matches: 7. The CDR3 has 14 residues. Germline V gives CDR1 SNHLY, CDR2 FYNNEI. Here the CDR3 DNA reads TGTGCCAGCACCGTGACAGGGGTAACCTACGAGCAGTACTTC. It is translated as CASTVTGVTYEQYF.

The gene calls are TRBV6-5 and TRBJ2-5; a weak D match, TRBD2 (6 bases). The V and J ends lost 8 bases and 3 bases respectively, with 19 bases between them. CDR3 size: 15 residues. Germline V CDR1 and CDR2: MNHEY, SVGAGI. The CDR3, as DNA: TGTGCCAGCGATCCCTTCGTGGGGGGAGAAGAGACCCAGTACTTC. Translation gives CASDPFVGGEETQYF.

CDR3 protein: CSGGQGVGAFF. In DNA, the CDR3 is TGCAGCGGTGGACAGGGGGTTGGAGCTTTCTTT. The V gene is TRBV29-1, the J gene TRBJ1-1; TRBD1 matches at 10 bases. The junction had 6 bases not matched to a gene; V was cut back by 7 bases and J by 10 bases. This CDR3 is 11 amino acids long. From germline, CDR1 is SQVTM and CDR2 ANQGSEA.

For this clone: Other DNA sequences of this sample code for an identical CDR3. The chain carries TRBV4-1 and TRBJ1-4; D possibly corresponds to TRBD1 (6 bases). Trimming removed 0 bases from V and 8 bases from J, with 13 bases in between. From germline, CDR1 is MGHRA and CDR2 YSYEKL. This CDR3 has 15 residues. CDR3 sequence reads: CASSQDGAGAEKLFF. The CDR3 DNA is TGCGCCAGCAGCCAAGATGGGGCGGGGGCCGAAAAACTGTTTTTT.

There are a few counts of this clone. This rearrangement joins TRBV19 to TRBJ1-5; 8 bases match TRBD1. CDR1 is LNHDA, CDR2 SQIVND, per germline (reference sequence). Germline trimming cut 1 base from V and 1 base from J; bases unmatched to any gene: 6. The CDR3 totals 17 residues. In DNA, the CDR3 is TGTGCCAGTAGTATAGGGCTGAGGACAGGGAGCAATCAGCCCCAGCATTTT. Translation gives CASSIGLRTGSNQPQHF. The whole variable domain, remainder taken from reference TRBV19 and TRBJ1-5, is DGGITQSPKYLFRKEGQNVTLSCEQNLNHDAMYWYRQDPGQGLRLIYYSQIVNDFQKGDIAEGYSVSREKKESFPLTVTSAQKNPTAFYLCASSIGLRTGSNQPQHFGDGTRLSIL.

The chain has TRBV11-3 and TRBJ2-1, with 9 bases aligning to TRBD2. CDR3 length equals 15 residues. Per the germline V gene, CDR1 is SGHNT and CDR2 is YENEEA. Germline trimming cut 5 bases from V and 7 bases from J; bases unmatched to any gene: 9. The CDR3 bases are TGTGCCAGCAGCCGAATTATAGCGGGAGTGAATGAGCAGTTCTTC. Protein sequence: CASSRIIAGVNEQFF.

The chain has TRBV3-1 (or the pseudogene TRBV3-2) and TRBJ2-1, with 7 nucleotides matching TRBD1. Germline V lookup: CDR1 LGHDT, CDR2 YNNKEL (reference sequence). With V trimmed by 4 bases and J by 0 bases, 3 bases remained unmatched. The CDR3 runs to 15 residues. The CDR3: CASSRRQGSYNEQFF. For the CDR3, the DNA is TGTGCCAGCAGCCGGAGACAGGGCTCCTACAATGAGCAGTTCTTC.

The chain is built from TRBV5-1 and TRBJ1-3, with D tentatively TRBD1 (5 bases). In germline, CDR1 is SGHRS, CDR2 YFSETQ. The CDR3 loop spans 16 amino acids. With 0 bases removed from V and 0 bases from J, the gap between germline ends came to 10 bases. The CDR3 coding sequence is TGCGCCAGCAGCTTGGTATTCGGGGGCTCTGGAAACACCATATATTTT. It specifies CASSLVFGGSGNTIYF.

The CDR3 nucleotides read TGTGCCAGCTCACCACTAGCGGGGTTTGCCCAAGAGACCCAGTACTTC. This sequence encodes CASSPLAGFAQETQYF. V is TRBV18 and J is TRBJ2-5; 8 bases map to TRBD2. J was trimmed by 1 base and V by 1 base; bases with no gene match: 5. In germline, CDR1 is KGHSH, CDR2 LQKENI. CDR3 size: 16 residues.

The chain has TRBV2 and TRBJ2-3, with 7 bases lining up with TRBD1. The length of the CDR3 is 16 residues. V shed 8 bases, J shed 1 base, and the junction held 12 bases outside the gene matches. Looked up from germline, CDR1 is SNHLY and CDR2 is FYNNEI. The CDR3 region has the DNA TGTGCCAGCTCGTACCGACAGGGTTTGGGCACAGATACGCAGTATTTT. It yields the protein CASSYRQGLGTDTQYF. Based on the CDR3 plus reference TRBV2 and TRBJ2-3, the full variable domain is EPEVTQTPSHQVTQMGQEVILRCVPISNHLYFYWYRQILGQKVEFLVSFYNNEISEKSEIFDDQFSVERPDGSNFTLKIRSTKLEDSAMYFCASSYRQGLGTDTQYFGPGTRLTVL.

DNA for the CDR3: TGTGCCAGCAGTTACACAGACAGGGCTGGAAACACCATATATTTT. Its translation is CASSYTDRAGNTIYF. The chain employs TRBV6-5 and TRBJ1-3; 7 bases are shared with TRBD1. V shed 2 bases and J 2 bases; nucleotides not matched to a gene: 3. The CDR3 covers 15 residues. CDR1 and CDR2 (germline): MNHEY, SVGAGI.

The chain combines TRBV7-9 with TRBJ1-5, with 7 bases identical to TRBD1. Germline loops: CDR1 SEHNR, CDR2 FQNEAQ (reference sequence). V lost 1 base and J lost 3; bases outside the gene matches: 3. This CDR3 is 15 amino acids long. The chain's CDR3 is CASSLGQGYNQPQHF. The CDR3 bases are TGTGCCAGCAGCTTAGGACAGGGATACAATCAGCCCCAGCATTTT.

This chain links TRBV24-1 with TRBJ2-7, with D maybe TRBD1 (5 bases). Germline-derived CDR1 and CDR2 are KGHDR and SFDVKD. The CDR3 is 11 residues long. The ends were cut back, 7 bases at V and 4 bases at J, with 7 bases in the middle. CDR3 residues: CATSQGYEQYF. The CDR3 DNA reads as TGTGCCACCAGCCAGGGATACGAGCAGTACTTC.

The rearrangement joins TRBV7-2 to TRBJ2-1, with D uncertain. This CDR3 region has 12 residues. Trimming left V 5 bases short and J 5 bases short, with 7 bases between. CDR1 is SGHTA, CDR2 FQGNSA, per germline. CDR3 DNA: TGTGCCAGCAGCACAGCTAACAATGAGCAGTTCTTC. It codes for CASSTANNEQFF.

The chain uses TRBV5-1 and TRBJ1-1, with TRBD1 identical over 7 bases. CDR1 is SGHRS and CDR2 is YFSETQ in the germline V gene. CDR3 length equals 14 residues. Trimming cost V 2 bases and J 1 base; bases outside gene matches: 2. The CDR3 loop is CASSFGDRNTEAFF. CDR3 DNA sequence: TGCGCCAGCAGCTTCGGGGACAGGAACACTGAAGCTTTCTTT.

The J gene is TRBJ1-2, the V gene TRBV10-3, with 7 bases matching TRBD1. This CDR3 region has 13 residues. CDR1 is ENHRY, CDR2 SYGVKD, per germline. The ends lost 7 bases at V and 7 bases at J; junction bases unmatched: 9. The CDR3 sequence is CAINSGGLSGYTF. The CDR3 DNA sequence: TGTGCCATCAATTCAGGGGGGCTGAGTGGCTACACCTTC.

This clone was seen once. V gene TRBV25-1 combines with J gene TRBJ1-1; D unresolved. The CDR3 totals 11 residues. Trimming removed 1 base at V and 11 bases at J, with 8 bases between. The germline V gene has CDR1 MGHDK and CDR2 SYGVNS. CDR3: CASSESSRAFF. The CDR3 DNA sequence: TGTGCCAGCAGTGAATCATCCAGGGCTTTCTTT. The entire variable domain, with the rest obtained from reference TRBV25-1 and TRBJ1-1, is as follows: EADIYQTPRYLVIGTGKKITLECSQTMGHDKMYWYQQDPGMELHLIHYSYGVNSTEKGDLSSESTVSRIRTEHFPLTLESARPSHTSQYLCASSESSRAFFGQGTRLTVV.

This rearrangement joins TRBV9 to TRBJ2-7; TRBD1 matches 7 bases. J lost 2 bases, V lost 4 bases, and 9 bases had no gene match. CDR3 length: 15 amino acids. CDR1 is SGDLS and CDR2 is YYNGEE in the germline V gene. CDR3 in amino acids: CASSPGIQGAYEQYF. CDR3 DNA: TGTGCCAGCAGCCCAGGGATCCAGGGGGCCTACGAGCAGTACTTC.

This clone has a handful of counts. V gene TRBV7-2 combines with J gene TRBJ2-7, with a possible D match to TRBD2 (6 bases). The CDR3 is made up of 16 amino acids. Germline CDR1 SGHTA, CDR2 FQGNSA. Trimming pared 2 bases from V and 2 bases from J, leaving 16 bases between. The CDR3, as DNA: TGTGCCAGCAGCTTAATGGGTGGCGGGATGGCCTACGAGCAGTACTTC. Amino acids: CASSLMGGGMAYEQYF. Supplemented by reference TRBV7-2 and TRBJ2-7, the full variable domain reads GAGVSQSPSNKVTEKGKDVELRCDPISGHTALYWYRQSLGQGLEFLIYFQGNSAPDKSGLPSDRFSAERTGGSVSTLTIQRTQQEDSAVYLCASSLMGGGMAYEQYFGPGTRLTVT.

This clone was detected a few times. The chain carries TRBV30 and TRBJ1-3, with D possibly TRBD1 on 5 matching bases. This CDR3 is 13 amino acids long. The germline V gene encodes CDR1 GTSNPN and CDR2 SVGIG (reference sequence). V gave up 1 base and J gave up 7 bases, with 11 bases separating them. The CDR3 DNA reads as TGTGCCTGGAGTGCCGGGGAGGGGAACACCATATATTTT. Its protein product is CAWSAGEGNTIYF. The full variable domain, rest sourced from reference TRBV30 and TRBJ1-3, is SQTIHQWPATLVQPVGSPLSLECTVEGTSNPNLYWYRQAAGRGLQLLFYSVGIGQISSEVPQNLSASRPQDRQFILSSKKLLLSDSGFYLCAWSAGEGNTIYFGEGSWLTVV.

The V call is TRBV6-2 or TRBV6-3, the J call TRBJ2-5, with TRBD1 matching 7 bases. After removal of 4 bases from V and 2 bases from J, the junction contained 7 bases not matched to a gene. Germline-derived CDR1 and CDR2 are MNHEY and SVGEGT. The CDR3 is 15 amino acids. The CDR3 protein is CASSLPGQLQETQYF. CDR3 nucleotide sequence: TGTGCCAGCAGTTTGCCGGGACAGCTACAAGAGACCCAGTACTTC.

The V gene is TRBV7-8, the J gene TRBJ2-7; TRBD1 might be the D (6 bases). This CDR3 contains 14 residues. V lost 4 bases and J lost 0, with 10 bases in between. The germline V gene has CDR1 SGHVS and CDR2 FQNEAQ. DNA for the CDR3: TGTGCCAGCAGCTCCCGGGACAACTCCTACGAGCAGTACTTC. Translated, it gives CASSSRDNSYEQYF.

The CDR3 sequence: CASSLAGFGNTIYF. The CDR3 coding sequence is TGCGCCAGCAGCTTGGCAGGGTTTGGAAACACCATATATTTT. V is TRBV5-1 and J is TRBJ1-3; TRBD1 is a possible D gene (5 bases). With 0 bases removed from V and 3 bases from J, the gap between germline ends came to 7 bases. This CDR3 contains 14 residues. Germline CDR1 SGHRS, CDR2 YFSETQ.

Here the CDR3 reads CASRGLPETQYF. The CDR3 DNA follows: TGCGCCAGCCGGGGACTCCCAGAGACCCAGTACTTC. This chain connects TRBV10-2 to TRBJ2-5, with D possibly being TRBD2 (6 bases). This CDR3 region has 12 residues. Trimming removed 8 bases at V and 4 bases at J, with 11 bases between. Germline loops: CDR1 WSHSY, CDR2 SAAADI.

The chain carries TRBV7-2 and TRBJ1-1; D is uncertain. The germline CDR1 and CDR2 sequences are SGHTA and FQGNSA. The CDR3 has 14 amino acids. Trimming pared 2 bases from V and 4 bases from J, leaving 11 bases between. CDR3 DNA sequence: TGTGCCAGCAGCTTACAGGTTGGGAGCACTGAAGCTTTCTTT. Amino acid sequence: CASSLQVGSTEAFF.